This entry lists 27 T cell receptor beta chains sequenced from one sample in a study of blood T cell repertoires in COVID-19. TCRdb's table, derived via immunoSEQ multiplex PCR, lists solely in-frame clones and lacks some. The top ten clones hold less than 3.5% of a sample with about 360,000 clones, around 87% of them seen once. The sequenced sample was peripheral blood. The receptors originated from a human donor in a cohort sampled during active COVID-19.

In this sample, this clone turned up a few times. The chain has TRBV7-9 and TRBJ2-5; 8 nucleotides agree with TRBD1. Germline CDR1 is SEHNR and CDR2 is FQNEAQ (reference sequence). The CDR3 consists of 15 residues. V lost 5 bases and J lost 4; bases outside the gene matches: 9. CDR3: CASSPSGTGGETQYF. The CDR3 DNA reads TGTGCCAGCAGCCCGTCGGGAACAGGGGGAGAGACCCAGTACTTC.

The chain combines TRBV20-1 with TRBJ2-3; a weak D match, TRBD2 (5 bases). Germline CDR1 is DFQATT and CDR2 is SNEGSKA (reference sequence). The ends were cut back, 5 bases at V and 8 bases at J, with 8 bases in the middle. This CDR3 spans 10 amino acids. The CDR3: CSALEGTQYF. In DNA form, the CDR3 reads TGCAGTGCTTTAGAGGGTACGCAGTATTTT.

This clone occurred many times. The chain couples TRBV18 to TRBJ2-3; D remains ambiguous. V lost 2 bases and J lost 0, with 15 bases in between. This CDR3 is built from 17 residues. Per germline, CDR1 KGHSH and CDR2 LQKENI. CDR3 sequence reads: CASSPMSQAASTDTQYF. The CDR3 coding sequence is TGTGCCAGCTCACCAATGTCCCAGGCAGCTAGCACAGATACGCAGTATTTT.

The chain carries TRBV15 and TRBJ1-1; D is unresolved. Germline loops: CDR1 LNHNV, CDR2 YYDKDF (reference sequence). V was clipped by 0 bases and J by 1 base, with 9 bases between them. This CDR3 region has 15 residues. The CDR3: CATSRDRAPNTEAFF. CDR3 sequence (DNA): TGTGCCACCAGCAGAGATCGAGCCCCGAACACTGAAGCTTTCTTT.

The rearrangement joins TRBV30 to TRBJ2-1; TRBD1 matches at 8 bases. The ends lost 0 bases at V and 1 base at J; junction bases unmatched: 5. The CDR3 sequence is 16 residues long. Germline values: CDR1 GTSNPN, CDR2 SVGIG (reference sequence). Here the CDR3 reads CAWSVRTGTSYNEQFF. Here the CDR3 DNA reads TGTGCCTGGAGTGTAAGGACAGGGACGTCCTACAATGAGCAGTTCTTC.

This rearrangement joins TRBV27 to TRBJ1-6; 9 bases align to TRBD1. The CDR3 spans 15 residues. Trimming at V came to 4 bases and at J to 10 bases, leaving 8 bases not matched to a gene. Germline CDR1 is MNHEY and CDR2 is SMNVEV (reference sequence). The CDR3 loop reads CASSSMGQGDSPLHF. The CDR3 nucleotides are TGTGCCAGCAGTTCCATGGGACAGGGAGACTCACCCCTCCACTTT.

V and J are TRBV9 and TRBJ2-1; 7 nucleotides line up with TRBD2. Germline V lookup: CDR1 SGDLS, CDR2 YYNGEE. CDR3 length: 17 residues. The V and J ends lost 4 bases and 0 bases, in that order; junction bases with no gene match: 10. Here the CDR3 reads CASSPRTRLSSYNEQFF. CDR3 sequence (DNA): TGTGCCAGCAGCCCTCGGACTAGACTGAGCTCCTACAATGAGCAGTTCTTC. Full variable domain (remainder filled in from reference TRBV9 and TRBJ2-1): DSGVTQTPKHLITATGQRVTLRCSPRSGDLSVYWYQQSLDQGLQFLIQYYNGEERAKGNILERFSAQQFPDLHSELNLSSLELGDSALYFCASSPRTRLSSYNEQFFGPGTRLTVL.

The chain joins TRBV18 to TRBJ2-5, with TRBD1 as a possible D gene (5 bases). Trimming left V 3 bases short and J 3 bases short, with 14 bases between. From germline, CDR1 is KGHSH and CDR2 LQKENI. This CDR3 spans 15 amino acids. Here the CDR3 reads CASSPPAGLKETQYF. The CDR3 region has the DNA TGTGCCAGCTCACCCCCGGCAGGGCTAAAAGAGACCCAGTACTTC.

The chain links TRBV12-2 to TRBJ1-5; TRBD1 is taken as the D call from the table, unchecked against the DNA. TRBV12-2 is reported as a pseudogene. The CDR3 loop spans 21 amino acids. The CDR3 DNA sequence: TGTGCAAGTCGCTTAGCTTCCTTTCTTGATATTGGGGGCTATAGCAATCAGCCCCAGCATTTT. Translating it yields CASRLASFLDIGGYSNQPQHF.

This chain uses TRBV9 with TRBJ2-3; 7 nucleotides match TRBD1. The CDR3 runs to 16 residues. V lost 0 bases, J lost 5 bases, and 9 bases stayed unmatched. Germline CDR1 is SGDLS and CDR2 is YYNGEE. CDR3 sequence reads: CASSVGDRRAGDTQYF. The DNA for the CDR3 is TGTGCCAGCAGCGTAGGGGACAGACGGGCCGGAGATACGCAGTATTTT.

This chain links TRBV9 with TRBJ2-3, with D hard to call. CDR1 SGDLS and CDR2 YYNGEE come from the germline V gene. Trimming left V 1 base short and J 1 base short, with 13 bases between. The CDR3 sequence is 16 residues long. CDR3 sequence reads: CASSVLGGFGTDTQYF. The DNA of the CDR3 is TGTGCCAGCAGCGTACTTGGCGGTTTCGGCACAGATACGCAGTATTTT.

The CDR3 loop reads CAISNNRGQDYGYTF. The CDR3, as DNA: TGTGCCATCAGCAACAACAGGGGGCAGGACTATGGCTACACCTTC. V is TRBV10-3 and J is TRBJ1-2; 9 bases map to TRBD1. Trimming took 6 bases from V and 3 from J; bases not matched to a gene: 8. Germline CDR1 is ENHRY and CDR2 is SYGVKD. The CDR3 consists of 15 residues.

CDR3 nucleotide sequence: TGTGCCAGCAGCCAAGATACTAATTCAGATACGCAGTATTTT. Translated: CASSQDTNSDTQYF. The genes are TRBV3-1 (or the pseudogene TRBV3-2) and TRBJ2-3; D not certain. There are 14 residues in the CDR3. V was shortened by 0 bases and J by 4 bases, with 8 bases between the two germline ends. Germline assignment: CDR1 LGHDT and CDR2 YNNKEL (reference sequence).

The chain uses TRBV3-1 (or the pseudogene TRBV3-2) and TRBJ2-5; D is possibly TRBD1 (6 bases). Germline assignment: CDR1 LGHDT and CDR2 YNNKEL (reference sequence). This CDR3 has 14 amino acids. V was trimmed by 4 bases and J by 2 bases, leaving 11 bases between them. The CDR3 nucleotides read TGTGCCAGCAGCCCCCGGACAGAGCAAGAGACCCAGTACTTC. Translating gives CASSPRTEQETQYF.

The rearrangement joins TRBV7-2 to TRBJ1-5, with unresolved D. CDR3 size: 15 residues. Germline CDR1 SGHTA, CDR2 FQGNSA. V dropped 5 bases and J dropped 2 bases, with 13 bases sitting between them. CDR3 region: CASSPRPSGNQPQHF. In DNA, the CDR3 is TGTGCCAGCAGCCCGCGACCTAGTGGCAATCAGCCCCAGCATTTT.

The rearrangement joins TRBV19 to TRBJ2-7, with TRBD2 matching over 8 bases. J lost 4 bases, V lost 8 bases, and 1 base had no gene match. The CDR3 extends over 11 amino acids. CDR1 and CDR2 from the germline V gene are LNHDA and SQIVND (reference sequence). CDR3: CASGTRYEQYF. In nucleotides, the CDR3 is TGTGCCAGTGGGACTAGGTACGAGCAGTACTTC.

This rearrangement joins TRBV13 to TRBJ2-3, with a possible D match to TRBD2 (8 bases). The CDR3 consists of 17 residues. The germline V gene encodes CDR1 PRHDT and CDR2 FYEKMQ (reference sequence). V was clipped by 5 bases and J by 0 bases, with 18 bases between them. The CDR3 loop is CASSTKGAGGSTDTQYF. The DNA for the CDR3 is TGTGCCAGCAGCACTAAGGGGGCGGGGGGAAGCACAGATACGCAGTATTTT.

The CDR3 loop is CASRRPGQGYNEQFF. Here the CDR3 DNA reads TGTGCCAGCAGGCGACCGGGACAGGGGTACAATGAGCAGTTCTTC. The chain is built from TRBV6-5 and TRBJ2-1, with 10 bases matching TRBD1. The CDR3 length is 15 residues. Losses at the gene ends were 6 bases for V and 4 bases for J; bases not matched to a gene: 6. Germline V CDR1 and CDR2: MNHEY, SVGAGI.

The chain is built from TRBV25-1 and TRBJ2-5; possibly TRBD2 for D (5 bases). CDR3 length: 18 residues. CDR1 and CDR2 from the germline V gene are MGHDK and SYGVNS. The germline V and J ends were trimmed by 1 base and 2 bases, with 20 bases remaining between them. In DNA form, the CDR3 reads TGTGCCAGCAGTGAATTGAGGGCGACTATTCGCCAACAAGAGACCCAGTACTTC. Its translation is CASSELRATIRQQETQYF. Looking up the rest from reference TRBV25-1 and TRBJ2-5 gives the full variable domain: EADIYQTPRYLVIGTGKKITLECSQTMGHDKMYWYQQDPGMELHLIHYSYGVNSTEKGDLSSESTVSRIRTEHFPLTLESARPSHTSQYLCASSELRATIRQQETQYFGPGTRLLVL.

The CDR3 nucleotides read TGTGCCAGCAGCCAAGATCGGGAGGGGGGCAATCAGCCCCAGCATTTT. Its translation: CASSQDREGGNQPQHF. The chain employs TRBV4-2 and TRBJ1-5; D perhaps matches TRBD1 (6 bases). This CDR3 is built from 16 residues. V lost 0 bases, J lost 2 bases, and 11 bases lay in between. In germline, CDR1 is LGHNA, CDR2 YNFKEQ.

This chain connects TRBV30 to TRBJ1-3; 7 bases are a match to TRBD1. The ends lost 5 bases at V and 5 bases at J; junction bases unmatched: 12. Germline-derived CDR1 and CDR2 are GTSNPN and SVGIG (reference sequence). CDR3 length: 15 amino acids. The CDR3 protein is CAWALWTGFRNTIYF. DNA of the CDR3: TGTGCCTGGGCCCTCTGGACAGGATTTCGAAACACCATATATTTT.

V and J are TRBV20-1 and TRBJ2-1; D is possibly TRBD2 (6 bases). Trimming stripped 3 bases from V and 3 bases from J, with 12 bases between. The CDR3 has 14 amino acids. Germline V lookup: CDR1 DFQATT, CDR2 SNEGSKA (reference sequence). DNA for the CDR3: TGCAGTGCTAGTGACACGGGACTCTACAATGAGCAGTTCTTC. Residues: CSASDTGLYNEQFF.

About this clone itself: The same CDR3 is also encoded by other DNA sequences in this sample. The genes are TRBV30 and TRBJ1-6; 8 bases are shared with TRBD1. V was clipped by 3 bases and J by 7 bases; unmatched bases: 5. The CDR3 is 14 residues long. Germline V gene sequence: CDR1 GTSNPN, CDR2 SVGIG (reference sequence). The CDR3, as DNA: TGTGCCTGGAGCTCAGGACAGGGCAATTCACCCCTCCACTTT. This sequence encodes CAWSSGQGNSPLHF.

The V gene is TRBV19, the J gene TRBJ2-3, with 9 bases identical to TRBD2. Germline values: CDR1 LNHDA, CDR2 SQIVND (reference sequence). The CDR3 spans 18 residues. Trimming at V came to 0 bases and at J to 3 bases, leaving 10 bases not matched to a gene. The CDR3: CASSIEPPASGMTDTQYF. Here the CDR3 DNA reads TGTGCCAGTAGTATAGAACCCCCCGCTAGCGGGATGACAGATACGCAGTATTTT.

The table lists this clone with a count of one. This chain links TRBV3-1 (or the pseudogene TRBV3-2) with TRBJ1-1; D is perhaps TRBD1 (5 bases). The germline CDR1 and CDR2 sequences are LGHDT and YNNKEL (reference sequence). The CDR3 runs to 14 residues. The V end lost 1 base, the J end lost 4 bases, and 10 bases lay between the germline ends. This CDR3 reads CASSQGFQGTEAFF. CDR3 bases: TGTGCCAGCAGCCAAGGATTCCAGGGCACTGAAGCTTTCTTT.

The CDR3 here is CASSQDLLEAFF. The CDR3 nucleotides are TGCGCCAGCAGCCAAGATCTCTTAGAAGCTTTCTTT. The chain links TRBV4-1 to TRBJ1-1, with D uncertain. V was shortened by 0 bases and J by 8 bases, with 7 bases between the two germline ends. The V gene's germline CDR1 is MGHRA and CDR2 YSYEKL. The CDR3 is 12 residues long.

The V and J genes are TRBV3-1 (or the pseudogene TRBV3-2) and TRBJ2-3; 9 bases are shared with TRBD2. CDR3 length: 16 amino acids. V was pared by 4 bases and J by 6 bases, with 11 bases of the junction left unmatched. The V gene's germline CDR1 is LGHDT and CDR2 YNNKEL (reference sequence). CDR3 amino acids: CASSLPGGRALDTQYF. CDR3 DNA: TGTGCCAGCAGCCTCCCCGGCGGGAGGGCCTTGGATACGCAGTATTTT.